This T cell receptor (beta chain) was captured in a study of cytomegalovirus exposure and HLA in healthy donors. Details on this clone: What it binds is not known.

Germline V gene lookup returns CDR1 SGHAT and CDR2 FQNNGV. The ends were cut back, 1 base at V and 12 bases at J, with 27 bases in the middle. This CDR3 region has 18 residues. Whole-study results and caveats: CMV antigen specificity of three CMV-associated chains was confirmed in vitro. Cytomegalovirus association was assigned to around 150 TCR beta chains.

This PCR relied on a set of 60 Vbeta primers and 13 Jbeta primers. Per the original methods: Unique TCR beta chains numbered around 75 million in a later analysis, with around 10 million shared. Clones were sequenced by immunoSEQ multiplex PCR, and TCRdb holds only the in-frame ones, with some missing. Clonal size and the V and J genes are those of that table, whereas D and trimming came from the DNA. This table has 150,000 to 180,000 clones, 75% to 85% appearing once. The J gene is TRBJ1-4, the V gene TRBV11-2; tentative D call: TRBD1 (6 bases). Sequencing was done on a sample of PBMCs. The clonotype comes from a man aged 25 to 45 in good health and CMV-seropositive. The CDR3 protein is CASSLALSATGRVSELFF. CDR3 sequence (DNA): TGTGCCAGCAGCTTAGCTCTTTCGGCCACAGGGAGGGTTAGTGAACTGTTTTTT.